This T cell receptor beta chain emerged from a study of early T cells in non-severe SARS-CoV-2 infection. Study in general: The authors sequenced bulk RNA from unsorted whole blood, leaving chains unpaired. General study points: Matching with VDJdb favored anti-spike CD8 responses (missing private and CD4 specificities).

As to this clonotype: The antigen remains undetermined.

Germline V CDR1 and CDR2: LGHNA, YSLEER. This CDR3 has 14 amino acids. Trimming removed 3 bases at V and 6 bases at J, with 13 bases between. Attachment of unique molecular identifiers was made to individual cDNA molecules. TCRdb re-called the 5' RACE reads through MiXCR, storing one row per CDR3 protein. The sample has tens of thousands of distinct CDR3 sequences, 14% to 15% seen once. The sequenced sample was whole blood. The sequence was obtained from an adult who was a healthcare worker with PCR-confirmed SARS-CoV-2 infection or an uninfected control (not recorded which). This chain uses TRBV4-3 with TRBJ2-3; possible D gene TRBD2, 5 bases. Written as DNA, the CDR3 is TGCGCCAGCAGCCATGTAAACGGGGTGGATACGCAGTATTTT. This sequence encodes CASSHVNGVDTQYF.